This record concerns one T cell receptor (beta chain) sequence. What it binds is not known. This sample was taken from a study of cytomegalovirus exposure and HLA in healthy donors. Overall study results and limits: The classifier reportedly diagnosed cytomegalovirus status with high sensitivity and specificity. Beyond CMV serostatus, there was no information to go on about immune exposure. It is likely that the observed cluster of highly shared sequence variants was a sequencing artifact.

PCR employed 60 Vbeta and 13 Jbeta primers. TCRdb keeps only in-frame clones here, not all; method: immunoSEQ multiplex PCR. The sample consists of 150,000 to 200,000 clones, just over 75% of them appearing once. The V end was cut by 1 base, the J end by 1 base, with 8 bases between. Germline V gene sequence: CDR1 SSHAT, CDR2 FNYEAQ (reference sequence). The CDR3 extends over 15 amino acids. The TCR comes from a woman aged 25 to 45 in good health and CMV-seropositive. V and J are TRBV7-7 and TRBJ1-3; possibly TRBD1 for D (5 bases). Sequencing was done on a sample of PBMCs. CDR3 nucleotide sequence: TGTGCCAGCAGCTTAGACGGGGGGTCTGGAAACACCATATATTTT. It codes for CASSLDGGSGNTIYF.